These T cell receptor beta chains were read from a single sample in a study of T cells after yellow fever vaccination. TCRdb recomputed calls from the 5' RACE reads with MiXCR, one row per CDR3 protein. Among under 700,000 distinct CDR3 sequences listed, about 17% were seen once. Sequencing was performed on PBMCs, taken about 5 days after the first yellow fever vaccination. The receptor set was obtained from a man between 18 and 35 years old who received the YFV17D yellow fever vaccine. The CDR3 runs from the conserved cysteine through the conserved F or W. Each record gives: CDR3 DNA, CDR3 protein, D gene, V gene, clone size, J gene. D genes are given only for firm matches. Some rows have no size entry. The others give once, few or many, or a class for an expanded clone.

DNA: TGTGCCAGCAGTAAGACAGGGAGATATGGCTACACCTTC
CDR3: CASSKTGRYGYTF
D: TRBD1
V: TRBV6-1
size: few
J: TRBJ1-2

DNA: TGTGCCAGCGTACAGGGGCAGCGGTACACTGAAGCTTTCTTT
CDR3: CASVQGQRYTEAFF
D: TRBD1
V: TRBV18
size: -
J: TRBJ1-1

DNA: TGTGCCAGCAGCCAGTGGCGGGGGCCACGCAATGAGCAGTTCTTC
CDR3: CASSQWRGPRNEQFF
D: -
V: TRBV7-2
size: few
J: TRBJ2-1

DNA: TGTGCCAGCAGTTACGGGGGTTCAGAGACACCCCTCCACTTT
CDR3: CASSYGGSETPLHF
D: -
V: TRBV6-5
size: few
J: TRBJ1-6

DNA: TGTGCCATCAGTGAAAGGTCTATCCCTTCCGAGCAGTACTTC
CDR3: CAISERSIPSEQYF
D: -
V: TRBV10-3
size: -
J: TRBJ2-7

DNA: TGTGCCAGCAGCTTTTCTGTTTTCGGGGAACGCCAAGAGACCCAGTACTTC
CDR3: CASSFSVFGERQETQYF
D: -
V: TRBV5-6
size: -
J: TRBJ2-5

DNA: TGTGCCATCAGCAAACTAGCGGGGGACCCTCAAGAGACCCAGTACTTC
CDR3: CAISKLAGDPQETQYF
D: TRBD2
V: TRBV10-3
size: -
J: TRBJ2-5

DNA: TGTGCCATCAGGGATACCGGGACCGCGAACACTGAAGCTTTCTTT
CDR3: CAIRDTGTANTEAFF
D: -
V: TRBV10-3
size: -
J: TRBJ1-1

DNA: TGCAGTGCTCCCTTCGGGGGGCAAATCAATCAGCCCCAGCATTTT
CDR3: CSAPFGGQINQPQHF
D: -
V: TRBV20-1
size: few
J: TRBJ1-5

DNA: TGCGCCAGCAGCCCCGGGCTAGCGACAGATACGCAGTATTTT
CDR3: CASSPGLATDTQYF
D: -
V: TRBV5-1
size: many
J: TRBJ2-3

DNA: TGTGCCAGCAGCCCAGGGGTGTGGGGGGGGATCACAGATACGCAGTATTTT
CDR3: CASSPGVWGGITDTQYF
D: -
V: TRBV7-2
size: -
J: TRBJ2-3

DNA: TGCGCCAGCAGCCAACTAACTAGCGGCAATGAGCAGTTCTTC
CDR3: CASSQLTSGNEQFF
D: TRBD2
V: TRBV4-3
size: -
J: TRBJ2-1

DNA: TGTGCCAGCAGCGAGGACAGGGACACAGATACGCAGTATTTT
CDR3: CASSEDRDTDTQYF
D: TRBD1
V: TRBV9
size: many
J: TRBJ2-3

DNA: TGTGTCAGCAGTATAGATCCTGCGACTGGAAACACCATATATTTT
CDR3: CVSSIDPATGNTIYF
D: -
V: TRBV19
size: -
J: TRBJ1-3

DNA: TGTGCCAGCACCACCTCGGGCAGCTTTCATGGGGCCAACGTCCTGACTTTC
CDR3: CASTTSGSFHGANVLTF
D: -
V: TRBV6-1
size: few
J: TRBJ2-6

DNA: TGTGCCAGCGAACAGAACACTGAAGCTTTCTTT
CDR3: CASEQNTEAFF
D: -
V: TRBV28
size: few
J: TRBJ1-1

DNA: TGTGCCAGCAGCCCTAGCGGGGGTGACTTTGAGACCCAGTACTTC
CDR3: CASSPSGGDFETQYF
D: TRBD2
V: TRBV4-2
size: few
J: TRBJ2-5

DNA: TGCGCCAGCAGCGGGTCAGTTAACACCGGGGAGCTGTTTTTT
CDR3: CASSGSVNTGELFF
D: -
V: TRBV5-1
size: few
J: TRBJ2-2

DNA: TGTGCCAGCAGCTTCGTGGGGGTGGAGACCCAGTACTTC
CDR3: CASSFVGVETQYF
D: -
V: TRBV7-3
size: once
J: TRBJ2-5

DNA: TGTGCCAGCAGTTACAATGGGGGAAGTAACTATGGCTACACCTTC
CDR3: CASSYNGGSNYGYTF
D: -
V: TRBV6-5
size: -
J: TRBJ1-2

DNA: TGCGCCAGCAGCTTAGGGGCGGCGAGTATGAATGAGCAGTTCTTC
CDR3: CASSLGAASMNEQFF
D: -
V: TRBV5-1
size: -
J: TRBJ2-1

DNA: TGCAGTGCTAGAGATCGGCGGGGAGCCCAAGAGACCCAGTACTTC
CDR3: CSARDRRGAQETQYF
D: -
V: TRBV20-1
size: -
J: TRBJ2-5

DNA: TGCGCCAGCAGCCAAGACCCCTATAGCGCGGCAGATACGCAGTATTTT
CDR3: CASSQDPYSAADTQYF
D: -
V: TRBV4-3
size: few
J: TRBJ2-3

DNA: TGTGCCAGCAGCCCCGGGACAGGCCCCCGCTACACCTTC
CDR3: CASSPGTGPRYTF
D: TRBD1
V: TRBV5-4
size: few
J: TRBJ1-2

DNA: TGTGCCAGCAGCCATGGACAGGGAGGAGGCTCAGGAAACACCATATATTTT
CDR3: CASSHGQGGGSGNTIYF
D: TRBD1
V: TRBV4-1
size: once
J: TRBJ1-3

DNA: TGCGCCAGCAGCCAAGCAGGGGGAGGGGACACTGAAGCTTTCTTT
CDR3: CASSQAGGGDTEAFF
D: TRBD1
V: TRBV4-3
size: -
J: TRBJ1-1

DNA: TGTGCCAGCAGTGACGGAGGCAGGGTCGGAACTGAAGCTTTCTTT
CDR3: CASSDGGRVGTEAFF
D: -
V: TRBV25-1
size: -
J: TRBJ1-1

DNA: TGCAGCACCCTGGACAGGAACTCCTACGAGCAGTACTTC
CDR3: CSTLDRNSYEQYF
D: TRBD1
V: TRBV29-1
size: -
J: TRBJ2-7